This is a list of T cell receptor beta chains from one sample in a study of human T cells and chemical hapten exposure. TCRdb re-called the RACE reads with MiXCR, one entry per CDR3 protein. The repertoire holds almost 40,000 distinct CDR3 sequences, with roughly 9.5% as singletons. Sample: whole blood, taken in connection with sensitization to the hapten diphenylcyclopropenone (DPC). The receptor set was obtained from a man aged 45 to 65 with alopecia areata. Some clones in this sample may be carry-over from other donors' samples. The CDR3 runs from the conserved cysteine through the conserved F or W. A D gene is named only where the DNA matches it firmly.

J,D,V,CDR3
TRBJ2-5,.,TRBV7-2,CASSQGRETQYF
TRBJ2-5,TRBD1,TRBV29-1,CSAGTGQETQYF
TRBJ2-1,.,TRBV29-1,CSVGGYEQFF
TRBJ2-3,TRBD2,TRBV7-3,CASSIAGGSTDTQYF
TRBJ2-5,.,TRBV29-1,CSVAANHQETQYF
TRBJ2-1,.,TRBV12-3/TRBV12-4,CASSLTEAGEQFF
TRBJ1-1,.,TRBV7-2,CASSFKGFGAEAFF
TRBJ2-7,.,TRBV27,CASSSSSSYEQYF
TRBJ1-1,TRBD1,TRBV7-2,CASKWSRQGPEAFF
TRBJ2-7,.,TRBV18,CASNPGTAYEQYF
TRBJ1-1,.,TRBV12-3/TRBV12-4,CASTLNTATEAFF
TRBJ2-5,.,TRBV7-2,CASSSGEETQYF
TRBJ2-5,.,TRBV7-2,CASSPGPQETQYF
TRBJ1-3,.,TRBV5-1,CASSLTGNTIYF
TRBJ1-5,TRBD1,TRBV6-1,CASRNRGDQPQHF
TRBJ2-1,TRBD2,TRBV23-1,CASSQPLRGFSYNEQFF
TRBJ1-4,.,TRBV29-1,CSVFDSNEKLFF
TRBJ1-6,TRBD1,TRBV18,CASSPGQGTISPLHF
TRBJ2-1,.,TRBV29-1,CSVGIGLGNEQFF
TRBJ2-1,TRBD2,TRBV28,CASSLREGLNEQFF
TRBJ2-3,TRBD2,TRBV29-1,CSATVLAGGSDTQYF
TRBJ1-2,.,TRBV6-2/TRBV6-3,CASSYGGIVDYGYTF
TRBJ2-1,.,TRBV7-2,CASSSDFSSYNEQFF
TRBJ1-1,.,TRBV28,CATMTLVMNTEAFF
TRBJ1-5,.,TRBV2,CASSTGFSQPQHF
TRBJ2-3,TRBD1,TRBV20-1,CSSEQGTLTDTQYF
TRBJ1-1,.,TRBV19,CATTPAGTPNTEAFF
TRBJ2-1,.,TRBV7-6,CASSLGWTGQYNEQFF
TRBJ2-5,TRBD2,TRBV4-2,CASSQGRSAGGQETQYF
TRBJ2-3,.,TRBV9,CASSDSFGTGTQYF
TRBJ2-7,TRBD2,TRBV20-1,CSAPRLAGGHYEQYF
TRBJ2-1,TRBD2,TRBV10-3,CAIRGLAGGDEQFF
TRBJ2-5,.,TRBV29-1,CSVDWDSGETQYF
TRBJ1-1,TRBD1,TRBV10-3,CAISQGQGSTSNTEAFF
TRBJ2-3,TRBD2,TRBV18,CASSTGLARTDTQYF
TRBJ2-7,.,TRBV10-3,CAISESGRRNEQYF
TRBJ1-2,.,TRBV7-8,CASSPMGRDYGYTF
TRBJ2-1,TRBD2,TRBV10-1,CATNPGTSDNEQFF
TRBJ1-5,.,TRBV7-2,CASSPAGQPQHF
TRBJ1-2,.,TRBV5-1,CASRQTANYGYTF
TRBJ2-2,.,TRBV28,CASSPGDTGELFF
TRBJ2-1,.,TRBV28,CASMWNQTPEQFF